This T cell receptor beta chain was profiled in a study of blood T cell repertoires in COVID-19. Study as a whole: Samples came from the United States, Italy and Spain, spanning acute and convalescent COVID-19. Sources were T cells, B-cell-depleted T cells, or PBMCs; the material itself was cDNA or gDNA.

Original analysis: Amplification from reference gene primers served as the basis for estimated nucleated cell counts. Libraries were prepared by immunoSEQ multiplex PCR; TCRdb keeps only in-frame clonotypes and omits some of them. V, J and clone size derive from that table, while D and trimming were established from the DNA sequence. Seen here are 100,000 or so clones, 80% to 90% observed once, and the top ten hold 2.1%. This clone occurred many times. Sequenced: peripheral blood. The receptor was derived from a human donor in a cohort sampled during active COVID-19.

The CDR3 sequence: CASSQDGTPGGSETQYF. The CDR3 DNA is TGTGCCAGCAGCCAAGACGGCACCCCCGGGGGATCAGAGACCCAGTACTTC. The chain recombines TRBV4-2 with TRBJ2-5, with D maybe TRBD2 (6 bases). Trimming shortened V by 0 bases and J by 4 bases, and 18 bases separated the two germline ends. Germline loops: CDR1 LGHNA, CDR2 YNFKEQ. CDR3 length: 17 residues.